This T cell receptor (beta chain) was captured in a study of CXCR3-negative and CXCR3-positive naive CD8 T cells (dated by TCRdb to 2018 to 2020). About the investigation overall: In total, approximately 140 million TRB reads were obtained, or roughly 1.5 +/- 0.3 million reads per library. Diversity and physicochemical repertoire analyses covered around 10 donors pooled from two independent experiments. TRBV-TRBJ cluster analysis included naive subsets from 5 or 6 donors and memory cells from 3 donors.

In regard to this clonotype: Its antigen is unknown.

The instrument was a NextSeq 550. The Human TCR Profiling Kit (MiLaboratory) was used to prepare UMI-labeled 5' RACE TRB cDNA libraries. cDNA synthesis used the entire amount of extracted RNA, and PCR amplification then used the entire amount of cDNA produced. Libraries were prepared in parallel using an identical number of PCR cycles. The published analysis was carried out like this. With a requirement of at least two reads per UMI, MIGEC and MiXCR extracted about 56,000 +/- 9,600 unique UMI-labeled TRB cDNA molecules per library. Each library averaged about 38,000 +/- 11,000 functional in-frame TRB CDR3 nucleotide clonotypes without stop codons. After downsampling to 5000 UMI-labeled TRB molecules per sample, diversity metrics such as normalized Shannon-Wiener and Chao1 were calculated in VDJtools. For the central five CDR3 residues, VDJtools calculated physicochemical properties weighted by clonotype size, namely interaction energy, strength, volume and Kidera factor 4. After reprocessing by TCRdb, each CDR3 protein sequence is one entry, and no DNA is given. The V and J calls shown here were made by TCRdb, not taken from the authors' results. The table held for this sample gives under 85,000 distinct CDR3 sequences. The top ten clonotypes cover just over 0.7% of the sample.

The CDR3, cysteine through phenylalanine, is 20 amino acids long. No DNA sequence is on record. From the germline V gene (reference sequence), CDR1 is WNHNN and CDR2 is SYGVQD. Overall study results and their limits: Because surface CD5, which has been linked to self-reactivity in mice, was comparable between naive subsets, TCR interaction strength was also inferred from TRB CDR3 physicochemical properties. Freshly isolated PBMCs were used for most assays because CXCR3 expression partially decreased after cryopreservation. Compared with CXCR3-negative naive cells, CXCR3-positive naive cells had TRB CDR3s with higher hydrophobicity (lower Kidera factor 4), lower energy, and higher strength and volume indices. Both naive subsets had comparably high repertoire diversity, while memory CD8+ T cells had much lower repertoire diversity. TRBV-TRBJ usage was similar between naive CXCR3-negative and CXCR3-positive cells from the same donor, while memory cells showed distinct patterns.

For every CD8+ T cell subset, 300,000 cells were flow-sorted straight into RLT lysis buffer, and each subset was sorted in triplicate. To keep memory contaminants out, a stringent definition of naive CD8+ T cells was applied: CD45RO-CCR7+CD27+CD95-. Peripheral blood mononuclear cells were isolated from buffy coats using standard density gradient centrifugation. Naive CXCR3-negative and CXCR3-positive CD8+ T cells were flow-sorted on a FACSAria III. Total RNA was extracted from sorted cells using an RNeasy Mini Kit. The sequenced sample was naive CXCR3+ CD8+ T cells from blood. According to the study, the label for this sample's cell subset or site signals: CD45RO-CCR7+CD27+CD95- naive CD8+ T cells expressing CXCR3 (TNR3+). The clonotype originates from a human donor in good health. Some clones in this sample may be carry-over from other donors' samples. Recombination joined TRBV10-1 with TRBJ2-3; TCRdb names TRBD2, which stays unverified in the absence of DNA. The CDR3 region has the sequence CASSESVREPSGCLPDTQYF.